Each of the 3 T cell receptor beta chains below was sequenced from the same sample in a study of CD8+CD57+ T cells in acquired aplastic anemia. The template used for profiling TCR beta VDJ and CDR3 was genomic DNA. TCRdb processed the reads anew with MiXCR; each CDR3 protein has one entry. Of about 110,000 distinct CDR3 sequences in the sample, approximately 49% were seen once. Material: sorted CD4+, CD8+, or CD8+CD57+ T cells (not recorded which) from PBMCs. All receptors come from a human donor in good health, serving as a control.

This clonotype was detected only once. The chain is built from TRBV29-1 and TRBJ1-1; a possible D gene is TRBD1 (5 bases). The germline V gene has CDR1 SQVTM and CDR2 ANQGSEA. The V gene lost 7 bases and the J gene lost 1 base, with 10 bases spanning the gap. The CDR3 extends over 12 amino acids. CDR3 DNA sequence: TGCAGCGGGGGCAGCCGGAACACTGAAGCTTTCTTT. Its protein product is CSGGSRNTEAFF.

There are a few counts of this clonotype. A much larger clone differs from this one at a single base, so this may be a read error. This sequence joins TRBV6-1 and TRBJ2-7; possible D gene TRBD1, 5 bases. Per the germline V gene, CDR1 is MNHNS and CDR2 is SASEGT. The CDR3 totals 16 residues. V lost 1 base to trimming and J lost 9 bases, with 22 bases between them. CDR3 DNA sequence: TGTGCCAGCAGTGAAGGGGCAGGGCCCCCGACAAACGGGCAGTACTTC. This encodes CASSEGAGPPTNGQYF.

In its sample, this clonotype was seen many times. The chain couples TRBV12-5 to TRBJ2-2; D is ambiguous. V was cut by 1 base and J by 0 bases, with 15 bases left in between. The germline gives CDR1 LGHNT, CDR2 FRNRAP. The CDR3 has 18 amino acids. As DNA, the CDR3 is TGTGCTAGTGGTTTGGACGACCTCTCGTTCGCGAACACCGGGGAGCTGTTTTTT. Its protein is CASGLDDLSFANTGELFF.